This T cell receptor beta chain derives from a study of T cell responses to AZD1222 COVID-19 vaccine. Clones were sequenced by immunoSEQ multiplex PCR, and TCRdb holds only the in-frame ones, with some missing. The table shows 92,000 or so clones, with around 89% occurring only once. The V segment lost 3 bases and the J segment 7 bases; nucleotides outside the gene matches: 14. Per the germline V gene, CDR1 is SGDLS and CDR2 is YYNGEE. CDR3 length equals 17 residues. Study results and limitations: A rise in Spike-specific TCR breadth and depth followed two AZD1222 doses.

With respect to this clone: Its antigen is unknown.

Specimen: peripheral blood, collected 28 days after the second AZD1222 dose. The chain joins TRBV9 to TRBJ1-2, with 11 bases that match TRBD1. The clonotype comes from an adult who received the AZD1222 COVID-19 vaccine. In DNA, the CDR3 is TGTGCCAGCAGCGCCCAGTTCCCGGACAGGGGGCAATTTGGCTACACCTTC. This sequence encodes CASSAQFPDRGQFGYTF.